This T cell receptor (beta chain) was retrieved from a study of sequential checkpoint blockade in melanoma. Turning to the study itself: Both treatment sequences were followed by maintenance nivolumab. 91 pretreatment tumor DNA samples were TCRβ immunosequenced. After nivolumab or ipilimumab alone, about 20 patients had week-13 rebiopsies.

Treatment meaning: randomized to nivolumab then ipilimumab (arm A) or the reverse (arm B). Study results and caveats: For nivolumab-first patients, baseline tumor clonality was associated with response.

The assay was immunoSEQ multiplex PCR, and TCRdb's table has in-frame clones only and misses some. The table has roughly 20,000 clones, about 69% seen once. V shed 2 bases and J shed 8 bases, with 14 bases lying between them. This CDR3 is built from 14 residues. CDR1 and CDR2 from the germline V gene are SGHRS and YFSETQ. Remarks on this clone: As yet, its antigen is unknown.

Sequenced here: tumor tissue (inferred from file names), sampled from a patient given nivolumab and ipilimumab in sequence. This sequence was found in a human donor with melanoma. The chain employs TRBV5-1 and TRBJ2-1, with D uncertain. The CDR3 spells CASSFEGPIDEQFF. Written as DNA, the CDR3 is TGCGCCAGCAGCTTCGAAGGCCCTATCGATGAGCAGTTCTTC.